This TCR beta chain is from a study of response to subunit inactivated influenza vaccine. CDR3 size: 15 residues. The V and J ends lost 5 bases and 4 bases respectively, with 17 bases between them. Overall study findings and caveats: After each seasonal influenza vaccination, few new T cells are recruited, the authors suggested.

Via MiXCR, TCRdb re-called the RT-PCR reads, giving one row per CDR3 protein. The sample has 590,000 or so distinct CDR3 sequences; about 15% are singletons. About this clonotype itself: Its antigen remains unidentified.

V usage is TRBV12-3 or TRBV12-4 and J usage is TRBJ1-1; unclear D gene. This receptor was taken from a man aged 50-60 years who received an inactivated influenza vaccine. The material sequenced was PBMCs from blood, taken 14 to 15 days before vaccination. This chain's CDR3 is CASSQGPWSSTEAFF. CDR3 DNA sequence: TGTGCCAGCAGTCAAGGACCGTGGTCGAGCACTGAAGCTTTCTTT.